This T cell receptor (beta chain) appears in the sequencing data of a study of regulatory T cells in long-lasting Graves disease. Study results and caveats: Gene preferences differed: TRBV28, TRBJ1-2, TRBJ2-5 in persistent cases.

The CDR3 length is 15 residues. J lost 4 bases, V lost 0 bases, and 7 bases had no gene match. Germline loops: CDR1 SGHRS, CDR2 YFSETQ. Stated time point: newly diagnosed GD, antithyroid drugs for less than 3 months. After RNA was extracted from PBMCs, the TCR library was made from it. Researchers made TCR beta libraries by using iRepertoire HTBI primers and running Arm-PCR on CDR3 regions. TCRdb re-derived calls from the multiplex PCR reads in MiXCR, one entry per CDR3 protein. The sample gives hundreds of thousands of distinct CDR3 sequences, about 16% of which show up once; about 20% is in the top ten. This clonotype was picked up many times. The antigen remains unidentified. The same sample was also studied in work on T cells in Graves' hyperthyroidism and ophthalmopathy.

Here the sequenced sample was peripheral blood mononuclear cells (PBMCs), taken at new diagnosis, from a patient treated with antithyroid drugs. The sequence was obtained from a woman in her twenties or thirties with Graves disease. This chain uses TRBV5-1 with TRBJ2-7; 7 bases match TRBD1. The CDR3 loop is CASSLGQGLVYEQYF. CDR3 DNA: TGCGCCAGCAGCTTGGGACAGGGCCTGGTATACGAGCAGTACTTC.